The 15 T cell receptor beta chains listed next were all sequenced from one sample in a study of Ad26.COV2.S vaccination and SARS-CoV-2 variants. Sequencing used immunoSEQ multiplex PCR; TCRdb keeps in-frame clones, though not all of them. The profile shows some 180,000 clones, roughly 87% of them singletons. The sample here was peripheral blood, taken after recovery from COVID-19. The receptors derive from a human donor who had recovered from COVID-19.

This rearrangement joins TRBV7-2 to TRBJ2-7; TRBD2 matches 7 bases. The V gene's germline CDR1 is SGHTA and CDR2 FQGNSA. The trim removed 5 bases at V and 7 bases at J, leaving 14 bases unmatched. This CDR3 comprises 15 residues. In DNA, the CDR3 is TGTGCCAGCAGCAAATACGGGACTAATGGGGGGGAGCAGTACTTC. Translated, it gives CASSKYGTNGGEQYF.

This clone occurred once. This chain links TRBV7-8 with TRBJ2-2; TRBD2 matches 9 bases. There are 17 residues in the CDR3. Trimming took 3 bases from V and 5 from J; bases not matched to a gene: 10. Germline V CDR1 and CDR2: SGHVS, FQNEAQ. The CDR3: CASSLGSGGPWTGELFF. CDR3 coding DNA: TGTGCCAGCAGCTTGGGTAGCGGGGGTCCTTGGACCGGGGAGCTGTTTTTT. Variable domain in full (rest from reference TRBV7-8 and TRBJ2-2): GAGVSQSPRYKVAKRGQDVALRCDPISGHVSLFWYQQALGQGPEFLTYFQNEAQLDKSGLPSDRFFAERPEGSVSTLKIQRTQQEDSAVYLCASSLGSGGPWTGELFFGEGSRLTVL.

In this sample, this clone turned up a few times. This chain joins TRBV7-2 and TRBJ2-2; weak D call: TRBD2 (6 bases). The CDR3 consists of 15 residues. From germline, CDR1 is SGHTA and CDR2 FQGNSA. V gave up 5 bases and J gave up 2 bases, with 12 bases separating them. The CDR3 loop is CASSRTTLNTGELFF. CDR3 sequence (DNA): TGTGCCAGCAGCCGGACTACACTCAACACCGGGGAGCTGTTTTTT.

The J gene is TRBJ2-1, the V gene TRBV9; 7 bases are shared with TRBD2. Germline trimming cut 2 bases from V and 6 bases from J; bases unmatched to any gene: 5. The CDR3 is made up of 14 amino acids. Germline CDR1 SGDLS, CDR2 YYNGEE. The CDR3 here is CASSVSSGGNEQFF. In nucleotides, the CDR3 is TGTGCCAGCAGCGTGTCTAGCGGAGGCAATGAGCAGTTCTTC.

The V call is TRBV13, the J call TRBJ2-7; 8 nucleotides line up with TRBD2. Trimming removed 5 bases from V and 6 bases from J; junction bases left unmatched: 6. Germline loops: CDR1 PRHDT, CDR2 FYEKMQ (reference sequence). The CDR3 covers 13 residues. CDR3 sequence reads: CASSQGRGVEQYF. CDR3 DNA sequence: TGTGCCAGCAGCCAAGGGCGGGGGGTCGAGCAGTACTTC. The variable domain in full, completed from reference TRBV13 and TRBJ2-7, reads AAGVIQSPRHLIKEKRETATLKCYPIPRHDTVYWYQQGPGQDPQFLISFYEKMQSDKGSIPDRFSAQQFSDYHSELNMSSLELGDSALYFCASSQGRGVEQYFGPGTRLTVT.

This chain uses TRBV29-1 with TRBJ2-1; 9 nucleotides align to TRBD1. The CDR3 length is 15 residues. In germline, CDR1 is SQVTM, CDR2 ANQGSEA. V trimming: 3 bases; J trimming: 3 bases; junction bases outside the gene matches: 6. The CDR3 region has the DNA TGCAGCGTTGATGGACAGGGGTTGAGCTACAATGAGCAGTTCTTC. Protein sequence: CSVDGQGLSYNEQFF.

The chain has TRBV4-2 and TRBJ1-2; 8 bases are a match to TRBD1. V was pared by 0 bases and J by 3 bases, with 3 bases of the junction left unmatched. The V gene's germline CDR1 is LGHNA and CDR2 YNFKEQ. The CDR3 has 15 amino acids. CDR3 DNA sequence: TGTGCCAGCAGCCAAGACACAGGGGGTGACTATGGCTACACCTTC. The encoded protein is CASSQDTGGDYGYTF.

The chain uses TRBV5-5 and TRBJ2-7, with 7 bases aligning to TRBD1. The CDR3 totals 15 residues. Losses at the gene ends were 4 bases for V and 6 bases for J; bases not matched to a gene: 13. Germline V CDR1 and CDR2: SGHKS, YYEKEE (reference sequence). The CDR3 spells CASSLAGTALGEQYF. For the CDR3, the DNA is TGTGCCAGCAGCCTCGCCGGGACAGCCCTTGGCGAGCAGTACTTC.

The chain joins TRBV7-3 to TRBJ1-1; a possible D gene is TRBD1 (5 bases). V gave up 3 bases and J gave up 1 base, with 6 bases separating them. CDR3 length: 13 amino acids. Per the germline V gene, CDR1 is SGHTA and CDR2 is FQGTGA. CDR3: CASSLQGNTEAFF. As DNA, the CDR3 is TGTGCCAGCAGCTTGCAGGGGAACACTGAAGCTTTCTTT.

The chain uses TRBV3-1 (or the pseudogene TRBV3-2) and TRBJ2-5; D is uncertain. Trimming stripped 2 bases from V and 0 bases from J, with 7 bases between. The germline CDR1 and CDR2 sequences are LGHDT and YNNKEL (reference sequence). The CDR3 covers 14 residues. The chain's CDR3 is CASSQLTHQETQYF. CDR3 nucleotides: TGTGCCAGCAGCCAACTCACTCACCAAGAGACCCAGTACTTC.

This clone was recorded once. The CDR3 DNA follows: TGTGCCAGCAGCTTAGAGTGGACTGAAGCTTTCTTT. It codes for CASSLEWTEAFF. The gene calls are TRBV7-9 and TRBJ1-1; D remains unclear. This CDR3 contains 12 residues. Trimming stripped 1 base from V and 5 bases from J, with 5 bases between. The V gene's germline CDR1 is SEHNR and CDR2 FQNEAQ (reference sequence).

The J gene is TRBJ1-1, the V gene TRBV11-2; D is ambiguous. Trimming stripped 3 bases from V and 0 bases from J, with 5 bases between. There are 13 residues in the CDR3. From germline, CDR1 is SGHAT and CDR2 FQNNGV. This CDR3 reads CASSFDLNTEAFF. The CDR3 region has the DNA TGTGCCAGCAGCTTCGATCTGAACACTGAAGCTTTCTTT.

V is TRBV5-1 and J is TRBJ2-7; D perhaps matches TRBD1 (5 bases). From germline, CDR1 is SGHRS and CDR2 YFSETQ. Trimming pared 4 bases from V and 1 base from J, leaving 12 bases between. The CDR3 consists of 14 residues. This CDR3 is CASSATQGSYEQYF. Here the CDR3 DNA reads TGCGCCAGCAGCGCAACCCAGGGATCCTACGAGCAGTACTTC.

Only one count was recorded for this clone. The V and J genes are TRBV28 and TRBJ2-3; 7 nucleotides align to TRBD1. The CDR3 runs 16 residues. V shed 5 bases and J 4 bases; nucleotides not matched to a gene: 12. Looked up from germline, CDR1 is MDHEN and CDR2 is SYDVKM. The CDR3 region has the DNA TGTGCCAGCAGTCTAACAGGGGAATACGGGTCAGATACGCAGTATTTT. Amino acid sequence: CASSLTGEYGSDTQYF.

This clone was seen only once. The rearrangement links TRBV2 to TRBJ2-3; a possible D gene is TRBD1 (6 bases). Deletions cut 11 bases from V and 5 bases from J, with 11 bases between. The CDR3 has 11 amino acids. Germline values: CDR1 SNHLY, CDR2 FYNNEI. The CDR3 bases are TGTGCCTTTCAGGGGATAGATACGCAGTATTTT. Translating gives CAFQGIDTQYF.